This T cell receptor (beta chain) was found in a study of blood T cell repertoires in COVID-19. Study overall: The origin of the acute and convalescent COVID-19 samples was the United States, Italy and Spain. Sources were T cells, B-cell-depleted T cells, or PBMCs; the material itself was cDNA or gDNA.

This clone was seen just once. After removal of 4 bases from V and 8 bases from J, the junction contained 9 bases not matched to a gene. Germline CDR1 reads SGDLS; CDR2 reads YYNGEE. The CDR3 runs 14 residues. In the study's own analysis: Estimation of nucleated cell counts relied on the amplification of reference gene primers. Data came from immunoSEQ multiplex PCR; TCRdb stores just in-frame clones and leaves some out. V and J calls and clone size are given by that table; D and trimming were obtained from the DNA. The sample has 200,000 to 250,000 clones, roughly four fifths seen once. V gene TRBV9 combines with J gene TRBJ2-1, with TRBD1 identical over 7 bases. The sequence was collected from a woman aged 30 to 39 who had recovered from COVID-19. The material sequenced was peripheral blood. The DNA of the CDR3 is TGTGCCAGCAGCCCCCGAACAGGGGAATATGAGCAGTTCTTC. As protein: CASSPRTGEYEQFF.